This T cell receptor beta chain stems from a study of T-cell reconstitution after alpha-beta-depleted transplantation in children. This clonotype appeared a few times. This sample's TCRbeta library carried unique molecular identifier barcodes. TCRdb re-called the PCR reads through MiXCR, storing one row per CDR3 protein. Among about 540,000 distinct CDR3 sequences listed, about 16% were seen once. V gave up 1 base and J gave up 5 bases, with 18 bases separating them. The germline V gene has CDR1 MGHRA and CDR2 YSYEKL. CDR3 length: 16 residues. The chain carries TRBV4-1 and TRBJ2-7; D perhaps matches TRBD1 (6 bases). The sequence was obtained from a human donor who donated a stem cell graft to a child with acute lymphoblastic leukemia. This material consisted of PBMCs from the stem cell graft donor, taken from the stem cell graft. In DNA form, the CDR3 reads TGCGCCAGCAGCCAAGTTTGGTGGCAGGGGACCCACGAGCAGTACTTC. Protein: CASSQVWWQGTHEQYF.